This T cell receptor (beta chain) was documented in a study of cytotoxic CD8 clonotypes in ibrutinib-treated CLL. General study results and limits: Clonality was higher at ibrutinib response and returned toward baseline at progression. Public clonotypes showed up rarely, and on treatment they shrank or held steady.

Germline V gene data show CDR1 as LNHDA and CDR2 as SQIVND (reference sequence). This CDR3 region has 17 residues. Trimming took 5 bases from V and 3 from J; bases not matched to a gene: 10. TCRdb's table, derived via immunoSEQ multiplex PCR, lists solely in-frame clones and lacks some. Altogether hundreds of thousands of clones are present, around 75% being singletons, with the ten largest covering approximately 6.3%. Genomic DNA (around 2 micrograms) was obtained from cryopreserved PBMCs for construction of TCR beta libraries. Note on this clone: The antigen remains unidentified.

The TCR sequence derives from a human donor with chronic lymphocytic leukemia. The rearrangement joins TRBV19 to TRBJ2-3; TRBD2 agrees at 11 bases. Sequenced material: PBMCs, taken after 12 months of ibrutinib treatment. CDR3 in DNA: TGTGCCAGTAGTGTTAGACTAGCGGGGCGACCAACAGATACGCAGTATTTT. This codes for CASSVRLAGRPTDTQYF.